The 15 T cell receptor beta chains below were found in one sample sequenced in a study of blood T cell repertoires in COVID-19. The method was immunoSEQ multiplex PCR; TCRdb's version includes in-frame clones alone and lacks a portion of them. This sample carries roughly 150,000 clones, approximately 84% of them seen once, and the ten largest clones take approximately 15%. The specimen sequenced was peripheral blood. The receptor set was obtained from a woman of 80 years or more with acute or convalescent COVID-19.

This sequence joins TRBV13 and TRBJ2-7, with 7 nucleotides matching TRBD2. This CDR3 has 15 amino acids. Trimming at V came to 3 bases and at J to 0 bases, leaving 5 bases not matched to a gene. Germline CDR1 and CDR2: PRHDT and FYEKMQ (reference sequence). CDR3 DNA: TGTGCCAGCAGCTTGACTAGCCCTAGCTCCTACGAGCAGTACTTC. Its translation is CASSLTSPSSYEQYF.

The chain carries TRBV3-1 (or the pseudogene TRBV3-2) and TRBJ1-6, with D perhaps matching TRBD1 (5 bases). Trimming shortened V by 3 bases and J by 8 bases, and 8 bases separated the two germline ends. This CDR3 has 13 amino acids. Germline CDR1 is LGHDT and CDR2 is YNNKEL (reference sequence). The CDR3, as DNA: TGTGCCAGCAGCCAGAAGGGGTATTCACCCCTCCACTTT. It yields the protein CASSQKGYSPLHF.

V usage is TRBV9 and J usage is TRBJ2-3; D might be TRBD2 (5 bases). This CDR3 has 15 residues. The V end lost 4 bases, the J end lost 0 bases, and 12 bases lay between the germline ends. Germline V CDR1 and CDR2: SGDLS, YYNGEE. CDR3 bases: TGTGCCAGCAGCCCCTCCGGACTGAGCACAGATACGCAGTATTTT. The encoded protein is CASSPSGLSTDTQYF.

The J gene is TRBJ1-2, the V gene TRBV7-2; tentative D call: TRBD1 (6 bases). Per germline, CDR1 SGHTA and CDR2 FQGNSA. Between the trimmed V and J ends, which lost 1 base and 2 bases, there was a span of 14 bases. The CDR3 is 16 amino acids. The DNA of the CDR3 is TGTGCCAGCAGCTTAGTTGGGCAGGGGTCCAACTATGGCTACACCTTC. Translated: CASSLVGQGSNYGYTF.

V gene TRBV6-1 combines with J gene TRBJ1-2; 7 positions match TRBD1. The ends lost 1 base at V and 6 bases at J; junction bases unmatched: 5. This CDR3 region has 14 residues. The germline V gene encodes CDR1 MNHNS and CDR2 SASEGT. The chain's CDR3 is CASSEDRGLDGYTF. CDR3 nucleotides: TGTGCCAGCAGTGAAGACAGGGGTTTGGATGGCTACACCTTC.

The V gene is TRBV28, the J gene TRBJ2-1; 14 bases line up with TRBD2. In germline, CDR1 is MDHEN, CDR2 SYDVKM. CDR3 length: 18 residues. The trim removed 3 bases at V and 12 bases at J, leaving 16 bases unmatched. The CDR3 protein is CASSLPPDGTSGSGGQFF. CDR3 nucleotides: TGTGCCAGCAGTTTGCCCCCTGACGGGACTAGCGGGAGCGGGGGGCAGTTCTTC. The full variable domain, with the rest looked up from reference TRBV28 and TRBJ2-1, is DVKVTQSSRYLVKRTGEKVFLECVQDMDHENMFWYRQDPGLGLRLIYFSYDVKMKEKGDIPEGYSVSREKKERFSLILESASTNQTSMYLCASSLPPDGTSGSGGQFFGPGTRLTVL.

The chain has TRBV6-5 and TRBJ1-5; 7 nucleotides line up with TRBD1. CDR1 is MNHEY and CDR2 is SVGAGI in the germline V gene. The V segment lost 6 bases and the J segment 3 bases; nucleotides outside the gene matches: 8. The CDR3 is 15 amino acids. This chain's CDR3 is CASSPQTGYNQPQHF. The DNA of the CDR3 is TGTGCCAGCAGCCCCCAGACAGGGTACAATCAGCCCCAGCATTTT.

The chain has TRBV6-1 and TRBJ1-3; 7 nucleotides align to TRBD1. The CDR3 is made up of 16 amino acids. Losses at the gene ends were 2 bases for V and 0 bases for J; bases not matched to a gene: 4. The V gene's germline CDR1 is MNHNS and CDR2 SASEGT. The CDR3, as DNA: TGTGCCAGCAGTGAACACAGGGGATCCTCTGGAAACACCATATATTTT. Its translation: CASSEHRGSSGNTIYF.

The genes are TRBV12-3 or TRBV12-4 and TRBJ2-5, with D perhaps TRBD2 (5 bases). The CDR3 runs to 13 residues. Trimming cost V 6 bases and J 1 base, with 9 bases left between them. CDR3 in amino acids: CASSRDPQETQYF. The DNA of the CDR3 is TGTGCCAGCAGCCGGGATCCCCAAGAGACCCAGTACTTC.

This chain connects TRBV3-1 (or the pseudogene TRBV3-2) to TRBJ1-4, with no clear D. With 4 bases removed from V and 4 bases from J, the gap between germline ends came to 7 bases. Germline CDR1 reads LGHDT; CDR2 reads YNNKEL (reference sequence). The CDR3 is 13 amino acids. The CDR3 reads CASSRAFNEKLFF. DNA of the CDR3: TGTGCCAGCAGCCGCGCCTTTAATGAAAAACTGTTTTTT.

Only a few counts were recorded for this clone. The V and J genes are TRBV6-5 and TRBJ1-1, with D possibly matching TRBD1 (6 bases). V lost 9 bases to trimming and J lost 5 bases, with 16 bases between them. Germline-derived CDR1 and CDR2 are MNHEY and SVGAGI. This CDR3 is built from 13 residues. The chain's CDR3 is CASKQGWGTEAFF. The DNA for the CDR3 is TGTGCCAGTAAACAGGGATGGGGGACTGAAGCTTTCTTT.

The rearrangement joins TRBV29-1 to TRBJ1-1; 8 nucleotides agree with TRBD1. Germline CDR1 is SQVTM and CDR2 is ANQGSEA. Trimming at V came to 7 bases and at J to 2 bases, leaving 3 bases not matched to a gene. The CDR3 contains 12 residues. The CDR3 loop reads CSGGQVNTEAFF. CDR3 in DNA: TGCAGCGGGGGACAGGTAAACACTGAAGCTTTCTTT.

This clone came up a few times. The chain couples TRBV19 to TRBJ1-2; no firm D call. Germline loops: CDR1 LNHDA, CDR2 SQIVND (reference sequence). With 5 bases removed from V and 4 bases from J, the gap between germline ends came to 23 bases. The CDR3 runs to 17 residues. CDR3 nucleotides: TGTGCCAGTAGTCTGATGGACTCCCGACACGGAGCCTATGGCTACACCTTC. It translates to CASSLMDSRHGAYGYTF.

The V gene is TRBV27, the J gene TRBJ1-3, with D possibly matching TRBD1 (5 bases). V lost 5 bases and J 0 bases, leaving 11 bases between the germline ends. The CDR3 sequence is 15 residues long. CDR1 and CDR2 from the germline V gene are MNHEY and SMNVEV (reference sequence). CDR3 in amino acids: CASSLGGNSGNTIYF. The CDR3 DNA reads TGTGCCAGCAGTCTTGGGGGGAACTCTGGAAACACCATATATTTT.

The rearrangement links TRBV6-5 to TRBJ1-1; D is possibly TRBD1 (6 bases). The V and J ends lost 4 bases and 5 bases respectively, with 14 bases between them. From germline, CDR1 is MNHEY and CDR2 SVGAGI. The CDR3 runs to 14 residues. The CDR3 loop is CASSFQAQGTEAFF. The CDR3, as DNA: TGTGCCAGCAGTTTCCAGGCGCAGGGGACTGAAGCTTTCTTT.